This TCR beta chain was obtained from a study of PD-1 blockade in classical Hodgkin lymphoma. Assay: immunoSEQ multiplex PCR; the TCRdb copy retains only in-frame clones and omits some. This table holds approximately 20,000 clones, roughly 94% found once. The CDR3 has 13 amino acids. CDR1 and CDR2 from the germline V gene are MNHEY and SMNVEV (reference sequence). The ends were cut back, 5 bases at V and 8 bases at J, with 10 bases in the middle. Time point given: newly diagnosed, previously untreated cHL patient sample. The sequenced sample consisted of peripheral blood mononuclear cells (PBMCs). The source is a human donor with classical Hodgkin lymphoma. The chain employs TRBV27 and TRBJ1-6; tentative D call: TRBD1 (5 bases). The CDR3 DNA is TGTGCCAGCAGTCTCGGGACGGATTCACCCCTCCACTTT. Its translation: CASSLGTDSPLHF.